Listed below are T cell receptor beta chains from one sample, sequenced in a study of identical twins. TCRdb analysed the 5' RACE reads with MiXCR anew, one entry per CDR3 protein. The data hold hundreds of thousands of distinct CDR3 sequences, with about 12% observed a single time. This sample was also put to use in a study of yellow fever vaccine responses in identical twins.

The material sequenced was PBMCs. All receptors derive from a woman aged 18-29 years in good health. CDR3s include the opening cysteine and the closing phenylalanine or tryptophan. A D gene is named only where the DNA matches it firmly. The size of a clone is reported for some rows only, either as once, few or many, or as a class for expanded clones.

>TRBV3-1|TRBJ2-2|TRBD2|-
CASRRDQAGDTGELFF
TGTGCCAGCAGGCGAGATCAAGCGGGAGACACCGGGGAGCTGTTTTTT
>TRBV29-1|TRBJ2-5|TRBD2|-
CSVGPLAGETIETQYF
TGCAGCGTTGGACCCCTAGCGGGAGAGACTATAGAGACCCAGTACTTC
>TRBV2|TRBJ2-1|-|-
CASSEGQGQIF
TGTGCCAGCAGTGAGGGGCAGGGGCAGATCTTC
>TRBV12-3/TRBV12-4|TRBJ2-5|-|many
CASSFRQGQETQYF
TGTGCCAGCAGCTTTAGGCAGGGGCAAGAGACCCAGTACTTC
>TRBV7-9|TRBJ2-3|TRBD2|few
CASSLGPLAGEDTQYF
TGTGCCAGCAGCTTAGGACCACTAGCGGGGGAGGATACGCAGTATTTT
>TRBV20-1|TRBJ2-2|-|few
CSASTTDTGELFF
TGCAGTGCTAGTACCACTGACACCGGGGAGCTGTTTTTT
>TRBV6-2/TRBV6-3|TRBJ2-4|TRBD1|many
CASSGGQGPKNIQYF
TGTGCCAGCAGTGGGGGACAGGGGCCCAAAAACATTCAGTACTTC
>TRBV6-2/TRBV6-3|TRBJ2-2|-|many
CASRGINTGELFF
TGTGCCAGCAGGGGGATTAACACCGGGGAGCTGTTTTTT
>TRBV20-1|TRBJ2-3|TRBD2|many
CEASGLDTQYF
TGCGAGGCTAGCGGGCTAGATACGCAGTATTTT
>TRBV5-1|TRBJ2-5|TRBD1|many
CASSLQGFQETQYF
TGCGCCAGCAGCTTACAGGGGTTCCAAGAGACCCAGTACTTC
>TRBV19|TRBJ2-3|-|-
CASSKVETRQYF
TGTGCCAGTAGTAAGGTGGAGACAAGGCAGTATTTT
>TRBV11-3|TRBJ2-5|TRBD2|few
CASSSGLAGEETQYF
TGTGCCAGCAGCTCGGGACTAGCGGGGGAAGAGACCCAGTACTTC
>TRBV10-3|TRBJ2-7|TRBD1|few
CAITSTGAEQYF
TGTGCCATCACAAGCACAGGGGCCGAGCAGTACTTC
>TRBV25-1|TRBJ2-3|-|-
CASSGSPFIRTDTQYF
TGTGCCAGCAGTGGCTCTCCCTTTATTCGCACAGATACGCAGTATTTT
>TRBV6-5|TRBJ1-1|-|-
CATRIGAEAFF
TGTGCCACCCGGATAGGCGCTGAAGCTTTCTTT
>TRBV10-3|TRBJ2-1|TRBD2|many
CAISSSGRASYNEQFF
TGTGCCATCAGTTCTAGCGGGAGGGCCTCCTACAATGAGCAGTTCTTC
>TRBV3-1|TRBJ2-5|TRBD1|-
CASSQGTGDETQYF
TGTGCCAGCAGCCAAGGGACAGGGGACGAGACCCAGTACTTC
>TRBV12-3/TRBV12-4|TRBJ2-2|-|-
CASSGTGTTGELFF
TGTGCCAGCAGTGGTACAGGGACCACCGGGGAGCTGTTTTTT
>TRBV29-1|TRBJ2-1|-|many
CSVGNNYEQFF
TGCAGCGTTGGGAATAATTATGAGCAGTTCTTC
>TRBV20-1|TRBJ2-7|TRBD1|many
CSARSGDRGTYEQYF
TGCAGTGCTAGATCCGGGGACAGGGGTACTTACGAGCAGTACTTC
>TRBV24-1|TRBJ2-3|-|-
CATSAGRGRADTQYF
TGTGCCACCAGTGCCGGGCGGGGCCGGGCAGATACGCAGTATTTT
>TRBV11-2|TRBJ2-7|-|few
CASSPGLRGPIGYEQYF
TGTGCCAGCAGCCCTGGCCTACGAGGGCCAATCGGCTACGAGCAGTACTTC
>TRBV3-1|TRBJ1-1|TRBD1|-
CASSQDRLLAEAFF
TGTGCCAGCAGCCAGGACAGGCTGCTCGCTGAAGCTTTCTTT
>TRBV7-9|TRBJ2-3|TRBD2|few
CASSLFLAGASDTQYF
TGTGCCAGCAGCTTGTTCCTAGCGGGAGCCTCAGATACGCAGTATTTT
>TRBV27|TRBJ2-1|TRBD2|many
CASSLYGTSGIYNEQFF
TGTGCCAGCAGTTTATACGGGACTAGCGGGATCTACAATGAGCAGTTCTTC
>TRBV3-1|TRBJ2-4|-|-
CASSQGLVQYF
TGTGCCAGCAGCCAAGGTTTGGTGCAGTACTTC
>TRBV20-1|TRBJ1-2|-|many
CSARDGGVPYGYTF
TGCAGTGCTAGAGATGGCGGGGTCCCGTATGGCTACACCTTC
>TRBV5-1|TRBJ1-2|TRBD1|-
CASSWETGSGYTF
TGCGCCAGCAGTTGGGAGACAGGGAGCGGCTACACCTTC
>TRBV15|TRBJ2-7|-|few
CATSSRRTDSYEQYF
TGTGCCACCAGCAGCCGGCGGACAGATTCCTACGAGCAGTACTTC
>TRBV25-1|TRBJ2-5|TRBD2|few
CASSEYYGASGRAVAGETQYF
TGTGCCAGCAGTGAATATTATGGGGCTAGCGGGAGGGCCGTTGCCGGGGAGACCCAGTACTTC
>TRBV9|TRBJ2-3|-|-
CASSVITADTQYF
TGTGCCAGCAGCGTAATAACCGCAGATACGCAGTATTTT
>TRBV5-1|TRBJ1-1|-|few
CASSGYSQGYAEAFF
TGCGCCAGCAGCGGTTACTCACAGGGTTATGCTGAAGCTTTCTTT
>TRBV12-3/TRBV12-4|TRBJ1-6|TRBD1|few
CASSDRVGNSPLHF
TGTGCCAGCAGCGACAGGGTGGGCAATTCACCCCTCCACTTT
>TRBV24-1|TRBJ1-5|TRBD1|many
CATSEVDRGNQPQHF
TGTGCCACCAGTGAGGTCGACAGGGGCAATCAGCCCCAGCATTTT
>TRBV27|TRBJ1-2|-|few
CASSPWGPSYGYTF
TGTGCCAGCAGTCCATGGGGGCCCTCCTATGGCTACACCTTC
>TRBV20-1|TRBJ1-5|-|few
CSALGTSEESQHF
TGCAGTGCACTCGGGACATCGGAGGAGTCCCAGCATTTT
>TRBV2|TRBJ2-2|TRBD1|many
CASTTEGAGNTGELFF
TGTGCCAGCACCACTGAGGGGGCGGGGAACACCGGGGAGCTGTTTTTT
>TRBV6-5|TRBJ1-3|-|many
CASSYPRIGGSGNTIYF
TGTGCCAGCAGTTACCCTCGAATCGGGGGCTCTGGAAACACCATATATTTT
>TRBV7-9|TRBJ2-1|-|-
CASRYLQGGEQFF
TGTGCCAGCAGATATTTGCAGGGCGGTGAGCAGTTCTTC
>TRBV4-1|TRBJ2-7|TRBD1|few
CASSPRGQGLYEQYF
TGCGCCAGCAGCCCTAGGGGGCAGGGTCTTTACGAGCAGTACTTC
>TRBV20-1|TRBJ2-5|TRBD1|few
CSARALRQGLQETQYF
TGCAGTGCTAGAGCCCTCCGACAGGGCCTCCAAGAGACCCAGTACTTC
>TRBV2|TRBJ2-7|TRBD2|-
CASSEQRAGTYEQYF
TGTGCCAGCAGTGAGCAGAGAGCGGGAACCTACGAGCAGTACTTC
>TRBV28|TRBJ2-3|-|-
CASNGRRVDRDTQYF
TGTGCCAGCAACGGTCGGAGAGTCGATCGGGATACGCAGTATTTT
>TRBV7-8|TRBJ2-4|TRBD1|-
CASSYSPIPGTGPKKNIQYF
TGTGCCAGCAGCTATTCCCCGATTCCCGGGACAGGGCCCAAGAAAAACATTCAGTACTTC
>TRBV12-3/TRBV12-4|TRBJ2-1|TRBD2|many
CASTGDPGGNEQFF
TGTGCCAGCACCGGGGACCCGGGGGGCAATGAGCAGTTCTTC
>TRBV20-1|TRBJ2-5|-|-
CSARAVRDKETQYF
TGCAGTGCTAGAGCCGTTAGGGATAAGGAGACCCAGTACTTC
>TRBV12-3/TRBV12-4|TRBJ2-3|-|many
CASSSMDTQYF
TGTGCCAGCAGTTCCATGGATACGCAGTATTTT
>TRBV2|TRBJ2-7|-|few
CASMGRDTYYEQYF
TGTGCCAGCATGGGCCGGGACACCTACTACGAGCAGTACTTC
>TRBV7-6|TRBJ1-2|TRBD1|many
CASSFGQGGNYGYTF
TGTGCCAGCAGCTTTGGACAGGGTGGAAACTATGGCTACACCTTC
>TRBV5-1|TRBJ2-3|TRBD1|many
CASSLDGQGTDTQYF
TGCGCCAGCAGCTTGGATGGACAGGGCACAGATACGCAGTATTTT
>TRBV4-1|TRBJ1-1|TRBD1|-
CASSLMESRGLHEAFF
TGCGCCAGCAGCCTAATGGAATCTAGGGGGCTTCATGAAGCTTTCTTT
>TRBV12-3/TRBV12-4|TRBJ2-7|TRBD2|few
CASRLGGVSYEQYF
TGTGCCAGCAGGCTTGGGGGGGTCTCCTACGAGCAGTACTTC
>TRBV28|TRBJ1-2|-|few
CASSNREDYGYTF
TGTGCCAGCAGCAACAGGGAGGACTATGGCTACACCTTC
>TRBV7-2|TRBJ2-7|TRBD2|few
CASSLVGSGSRYEQYF
TGTGCCAGCAGCTTAGTCGGTAGCGGGAGTAGGTACGAGCAGTACTTC
>TRBV12-3/TRBV12-4|TRBJ1-5|-|-
CASRLVEGGGQPQHF
TGTGCCAGCAGACTTGTAGAGGGTGGAGGTCAGCCCCAGCATTTT